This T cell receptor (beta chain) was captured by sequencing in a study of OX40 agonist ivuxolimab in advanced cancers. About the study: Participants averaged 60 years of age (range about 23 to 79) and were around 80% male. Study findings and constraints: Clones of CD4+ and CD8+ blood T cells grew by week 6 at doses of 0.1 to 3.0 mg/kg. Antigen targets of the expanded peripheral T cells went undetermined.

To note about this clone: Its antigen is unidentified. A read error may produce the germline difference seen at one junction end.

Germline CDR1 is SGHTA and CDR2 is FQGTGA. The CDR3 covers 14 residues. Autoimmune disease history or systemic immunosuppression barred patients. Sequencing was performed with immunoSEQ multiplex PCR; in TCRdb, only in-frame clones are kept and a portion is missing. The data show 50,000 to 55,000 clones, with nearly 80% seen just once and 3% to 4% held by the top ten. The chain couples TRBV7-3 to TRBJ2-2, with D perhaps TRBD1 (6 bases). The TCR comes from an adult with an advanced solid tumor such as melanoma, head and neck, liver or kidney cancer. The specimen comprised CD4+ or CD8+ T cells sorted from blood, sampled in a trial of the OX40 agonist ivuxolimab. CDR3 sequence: CASSRTEEHRGAVF. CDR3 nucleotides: TGTGCCAGCAGCCGGACAGAAGAACACCGGGGAGCTGTTTTT.